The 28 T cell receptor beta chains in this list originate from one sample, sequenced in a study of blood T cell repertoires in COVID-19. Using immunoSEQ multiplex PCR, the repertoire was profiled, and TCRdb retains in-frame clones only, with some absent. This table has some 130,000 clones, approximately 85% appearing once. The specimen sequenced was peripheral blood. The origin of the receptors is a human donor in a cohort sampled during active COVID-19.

The CDR3 nucleotides read TGCGCCAGCAGCTGGAGACAGGGACCCTCCTACAATGAGCAGTTCTTC. Amino acids: CASSWRQGPSYNEQFF. The rearrangement joins TRBV5-1 to TRBJ2-1; TRBD1 aligns across 7 bases. The CDR3 is 16 residues long. The germline V gene encodes CDR1 SGHRS and CDR2 YFSETQ. Trimming removed 3 bases from V and 0 bases from J; junction bases left unmatched: 6.

CDR3 sequence: CASSPPRQGTNTGELFF. CDR3 nucleotide sequence: TGTGCCAGCTCACCCCCGCGGCAGGGAACGAACACCGGGGAGCTGTTTTTT. The rearrangement uses TRBV18 and TRBJ2-2; perhaps TRBD1 as D (5 bases). CDR3 length: 17 amino acids. The germline gives CDR1 KGHSH, CDR2 LQKENI. Trimming took off 3 bases at V and 0 bases at J, with 14 bases between the two ends.

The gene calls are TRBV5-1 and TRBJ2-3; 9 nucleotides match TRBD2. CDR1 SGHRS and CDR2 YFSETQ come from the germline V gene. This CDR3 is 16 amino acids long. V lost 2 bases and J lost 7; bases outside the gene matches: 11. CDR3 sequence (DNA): TGCGCCAGCAGCTTCCCGGGTAGCGGGAGCGCAAATACGCAGTATTTT. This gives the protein CASSFPGSGSANTQYF.

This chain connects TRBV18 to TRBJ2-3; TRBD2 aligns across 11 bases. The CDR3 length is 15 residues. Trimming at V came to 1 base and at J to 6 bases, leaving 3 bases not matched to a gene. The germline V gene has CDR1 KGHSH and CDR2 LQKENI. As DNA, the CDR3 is TGTGCCAGCTCACCACGTATAGCGGGAGGGGATACGCAGTATTTT. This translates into CASSPRIAGGDTQYF.

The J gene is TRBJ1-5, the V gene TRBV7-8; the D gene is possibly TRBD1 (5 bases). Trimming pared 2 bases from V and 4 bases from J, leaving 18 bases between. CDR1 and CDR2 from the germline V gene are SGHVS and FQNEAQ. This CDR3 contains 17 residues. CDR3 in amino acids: CASSLLSGSRENQPQHF. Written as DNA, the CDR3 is TGTGCCAGCAGCTTATTATCAGGGTCAAGAGAAAATCAGCCCCAGCATTTT.

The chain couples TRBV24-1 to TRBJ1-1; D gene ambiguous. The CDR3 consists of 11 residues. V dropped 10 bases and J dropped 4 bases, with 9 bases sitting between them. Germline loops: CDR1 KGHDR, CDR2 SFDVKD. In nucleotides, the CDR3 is TGTGCCACACCTAGCGGCACTGAAGCTTTCTTT. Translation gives CATPSGTEAFF.

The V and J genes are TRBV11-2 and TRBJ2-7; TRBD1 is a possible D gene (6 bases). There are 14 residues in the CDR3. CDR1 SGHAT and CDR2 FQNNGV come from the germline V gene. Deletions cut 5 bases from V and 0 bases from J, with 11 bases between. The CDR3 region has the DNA TGTGCCAGCAGCCCTGGGGGCACCTCCTACGAGCAGTACTTC. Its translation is CASSPGGTSYEQYF. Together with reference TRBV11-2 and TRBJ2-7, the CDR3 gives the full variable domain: EAGVAQSPRYKIIEKRQSVAFWCNPISGHATLYWYQQILGQGPKLLIQFQNNGVVDDSQLPKDRFSAERLKGVDSTLKIQPAKLEDSAVYLCASSPGGTSYEQYFGPGTRLTVT.

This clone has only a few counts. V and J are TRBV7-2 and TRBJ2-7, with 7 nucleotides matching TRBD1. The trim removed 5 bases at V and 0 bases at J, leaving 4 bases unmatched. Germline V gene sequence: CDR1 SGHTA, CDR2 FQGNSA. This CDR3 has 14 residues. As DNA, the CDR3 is TGTGCCAGCAGCATAGGGGGCGGCTCCTACGAGCAGTACTTC. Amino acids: CASSIGGGSYEQYF.

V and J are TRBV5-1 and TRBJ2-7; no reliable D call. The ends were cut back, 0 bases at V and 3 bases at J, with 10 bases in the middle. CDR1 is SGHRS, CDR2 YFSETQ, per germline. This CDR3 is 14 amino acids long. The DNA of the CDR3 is TGCGCCAGCAGCTTGGGCAGTCTTTTCTACGAGCAGTACTTC. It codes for CASSLGSLFYEQYF. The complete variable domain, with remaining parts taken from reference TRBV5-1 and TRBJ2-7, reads KAGVTQTPRYLIKTRGQQVTLSCSPISGHRSVSWYQQTPGQGLQFLFEYFSETQRNKGNFPGRFSGRQFSNSRSEMNVSTLELGDSALYLCASSLGSLFYEQYFGPGTRLTVT.

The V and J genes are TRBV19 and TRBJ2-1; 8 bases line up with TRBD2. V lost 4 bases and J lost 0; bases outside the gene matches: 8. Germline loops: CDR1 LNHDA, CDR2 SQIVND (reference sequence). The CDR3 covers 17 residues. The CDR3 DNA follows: TGTGCCAGTAGTAACGGCGGGGGGCAAAGCTCCTACAATGAGCAGTTCTTC. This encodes CASSNGGGQSSYNEQFF. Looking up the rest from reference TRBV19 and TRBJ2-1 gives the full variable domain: DGGITQSPKYLFRKEGQNVTLSCEQNLNHDAMYWYRQDPGQGLRLIYYSQIVNDFQKGDIAEGYSVSREKKESFPLTVTSAQKNPTAFYLCASSNGGGQSSYNEQFFGPGTRLTVL.

This chain's CDR3 is CASSRRGVLNSGNTIYF. DNA for the CDR3: TGTGCCTCATCGAGGCGCGGGGTGCTGAACTCTGGAAACACCATATATTTT. The V call is TRBV30, the J call TRBJ1-3, with unresolved D. The CDR3 is 17 amino acids. V was cut by 7 bases and J by 0 bases, with 22 bases left in between. The germline V gene has CDR1 GTSNPN and CDR2 SVGIG (reference sequence).

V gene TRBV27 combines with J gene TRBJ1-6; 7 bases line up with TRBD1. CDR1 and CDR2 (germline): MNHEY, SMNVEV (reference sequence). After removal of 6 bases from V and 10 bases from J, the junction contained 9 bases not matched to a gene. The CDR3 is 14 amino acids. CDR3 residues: CASRAWTGGSPLHF. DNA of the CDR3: TGTGCCAGCAGGGCCTGGACAGGAGGATCACCCCTCCACTTT.

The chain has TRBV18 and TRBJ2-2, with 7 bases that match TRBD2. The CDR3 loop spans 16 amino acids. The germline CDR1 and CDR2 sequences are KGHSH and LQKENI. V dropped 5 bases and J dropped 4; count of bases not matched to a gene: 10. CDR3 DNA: TGTGCCAGCTCAACCACGGGACGGGAGGCCACCGGGGAGCTGTTTTTT. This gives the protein CASSTTGREATGELFF.

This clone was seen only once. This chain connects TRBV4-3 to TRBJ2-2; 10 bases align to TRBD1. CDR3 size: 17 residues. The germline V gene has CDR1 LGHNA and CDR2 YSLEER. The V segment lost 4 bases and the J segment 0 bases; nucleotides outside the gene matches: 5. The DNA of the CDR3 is TGCGCCAGCAGCCGAGGACAGGGGGGGCCGAACACCGGGGAGCTGTTTTTT. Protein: CASSRGQGGPNTGELFF.

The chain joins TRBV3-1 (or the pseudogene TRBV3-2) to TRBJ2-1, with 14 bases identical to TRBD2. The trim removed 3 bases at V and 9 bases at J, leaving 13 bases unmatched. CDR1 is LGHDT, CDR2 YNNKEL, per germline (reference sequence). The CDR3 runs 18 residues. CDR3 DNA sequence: TGTGCCAGCAGCCAGCGGAAGACTAGCGGGAGGGTTTTAGGTGAGCAGTTCTTC. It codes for CASSQRKTSGRVLGEQFF.

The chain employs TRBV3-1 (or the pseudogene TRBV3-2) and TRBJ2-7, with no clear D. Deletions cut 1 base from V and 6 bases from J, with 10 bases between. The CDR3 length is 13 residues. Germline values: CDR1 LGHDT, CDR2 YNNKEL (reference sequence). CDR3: CASSQVQALEQYF. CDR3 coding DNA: TGTGCCAGCAGCCAAGTCCAGGCCCTCGAGCAGTACTTC.

The CDR3 nucleotides read TGTGCCAGTAGTCAACAGGGGGCTAGCAATCAGCCCCAGCATTTT. This encodes CASSQQGASNQPQHF. The chain carries TRBV19 and TRBJ1-5; 9 bases map to TRBD1. V shed 5 bases, J shed 0 bases, and the junction held 2 bases outside the gene matches. The CDR3 sequence is 15 residues long. Germline loops: CDR1 LNHDA, CDR2 SQIVND (reference sequence).

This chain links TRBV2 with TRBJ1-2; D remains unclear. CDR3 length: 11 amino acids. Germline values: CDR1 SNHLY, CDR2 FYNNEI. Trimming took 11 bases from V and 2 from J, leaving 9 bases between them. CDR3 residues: CAVGENYGYTF. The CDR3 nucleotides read TGTGCCGTCGGGGAGAACTATGGCTACACCTTC.

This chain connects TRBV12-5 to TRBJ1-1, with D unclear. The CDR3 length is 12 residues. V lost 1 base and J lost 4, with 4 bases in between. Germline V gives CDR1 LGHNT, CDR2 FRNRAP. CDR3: CASGLGSTEAFF. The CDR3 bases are TGTGCTAGTGGTTTGGGGAGCACTGAAGCTTTCTTT.

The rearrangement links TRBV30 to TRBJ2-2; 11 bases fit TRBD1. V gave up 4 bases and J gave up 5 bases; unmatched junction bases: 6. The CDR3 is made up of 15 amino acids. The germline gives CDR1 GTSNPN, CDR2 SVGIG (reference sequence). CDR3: CAWMFRDRGTGELFF. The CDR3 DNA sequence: TGTGCCTGGATGTTCCGGGACAGGGGGACCGGGGAGCTGTTTTTT.

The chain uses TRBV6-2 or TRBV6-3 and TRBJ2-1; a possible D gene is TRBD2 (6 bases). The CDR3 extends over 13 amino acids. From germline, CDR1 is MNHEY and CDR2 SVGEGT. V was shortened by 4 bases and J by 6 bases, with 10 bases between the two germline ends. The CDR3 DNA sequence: TGTGCCAGCAGTTCGCTAGCGTCCAATGAGCAGTTCTTC. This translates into CASSSLASNEQFF.

The CDR3 region has the DNA TGTGCCAGCAGCTTACTAGGCGGGGAGGTGCAAGAGACCCAGTACTTC. Protein product: CASSLLGGEVQETQYF. This chain uses TRBV5-4 with TRBJ2-5; D is possibly TRBD2 (6 bases). The CDR3 covers 16 residues. CDR1 and CDR2 from the germline V gene are SGHNT and YYREEE (reference sequence). The V end lost 2 bases, the J end lost 2 bases, and 16 bases lay between the germline ends. The full variable domain, completed using reference TRBV5-4 and TRBJ2-5, is ETGVTQSPTHLIKTRGQQVTLRCSSQSGHNTVSWYQQALGQGPQFIFQYYREEENGRGNFPPRFSGLQFPNYSSELNVNALELDDSALYLCASSLLGGEVQETQYFGPGTRLLVL.

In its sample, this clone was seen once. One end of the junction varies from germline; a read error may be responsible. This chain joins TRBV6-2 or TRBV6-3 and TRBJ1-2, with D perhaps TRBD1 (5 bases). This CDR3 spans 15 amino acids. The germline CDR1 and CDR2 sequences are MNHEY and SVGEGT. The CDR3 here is CASSYRQGSLYGHTF. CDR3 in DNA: TGTGCCAGCAGTTACCGGCAGGGATCCCTCTATGGCCACACCTTC.

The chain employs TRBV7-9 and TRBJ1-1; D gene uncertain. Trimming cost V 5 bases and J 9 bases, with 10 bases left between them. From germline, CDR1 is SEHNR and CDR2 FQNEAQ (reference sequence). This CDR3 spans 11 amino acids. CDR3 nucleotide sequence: TGTGCCAGCAGCCCTGTTTCCCAAGCTTTCTTT. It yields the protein CASSPVSQAFF.

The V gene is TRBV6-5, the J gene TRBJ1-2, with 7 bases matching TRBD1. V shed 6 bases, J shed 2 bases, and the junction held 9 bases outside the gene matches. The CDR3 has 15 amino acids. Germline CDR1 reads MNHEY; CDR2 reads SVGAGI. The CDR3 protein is CASRAWDSKNYGYTF. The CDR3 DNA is TGTGCCAGCAGGGCTTGGGACAGCAAAAACTATGGCTACACCTTC.

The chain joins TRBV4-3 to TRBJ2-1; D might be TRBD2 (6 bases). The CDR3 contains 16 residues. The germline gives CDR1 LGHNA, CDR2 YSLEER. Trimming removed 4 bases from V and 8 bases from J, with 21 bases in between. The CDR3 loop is CASSRSAGTPTDEQFF. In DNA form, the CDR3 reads TGCGCCAGCAGCCGAAGTGCGGGGACTCCCACGGATGAGCAGTTCTTC.

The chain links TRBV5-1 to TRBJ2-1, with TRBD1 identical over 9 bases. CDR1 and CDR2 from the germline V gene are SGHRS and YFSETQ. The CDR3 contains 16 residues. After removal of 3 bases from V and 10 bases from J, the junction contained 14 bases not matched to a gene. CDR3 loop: CASSSGRGQGTGEQFF. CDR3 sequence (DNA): TGCGCCAGCAGCTCTGGTAGAGGACAGGGGACAGGAGAGCAGTTCTTC.

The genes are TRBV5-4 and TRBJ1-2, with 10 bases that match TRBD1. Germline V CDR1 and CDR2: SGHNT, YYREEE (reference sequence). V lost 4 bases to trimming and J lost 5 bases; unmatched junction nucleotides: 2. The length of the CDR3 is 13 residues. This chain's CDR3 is CASSGDRGYGYTF. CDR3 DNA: TGTGCCAGCAGCGGGGACAGGGGATATGGCTACACCTTC.